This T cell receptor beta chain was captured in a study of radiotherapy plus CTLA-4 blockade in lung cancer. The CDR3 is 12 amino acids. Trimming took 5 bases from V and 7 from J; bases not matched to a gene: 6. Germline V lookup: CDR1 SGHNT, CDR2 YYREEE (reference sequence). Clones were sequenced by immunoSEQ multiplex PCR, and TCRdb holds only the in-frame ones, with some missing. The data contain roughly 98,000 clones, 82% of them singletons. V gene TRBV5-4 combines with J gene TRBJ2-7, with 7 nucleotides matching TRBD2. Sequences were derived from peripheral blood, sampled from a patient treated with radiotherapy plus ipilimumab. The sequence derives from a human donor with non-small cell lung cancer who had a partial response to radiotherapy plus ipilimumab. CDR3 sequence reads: CASSHQAGEQYF. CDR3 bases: TGTGCCAGCAGTCACCAAGCGGGAGAGCAGTACTTC. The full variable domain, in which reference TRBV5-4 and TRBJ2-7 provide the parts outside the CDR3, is ETGVTQSPTHLIKTRGQQVTLRCSSQSGHNTVSWYQQALGQGPQFIFQYYREEENGRGNFPPRFSGLQFPNYSSELNVNALELDDSALYLCASSHQAGEQYFGPGTRLTVT.